This passage covers 13 T cell receptor beta chains from one sample sequenced in a study of blood T cell repertoires in COVID-19. The repertoire was sequenced with immunoSEQ multiplex PCR; TCRdb's copy has only in-frame clones and lacks some. The sample records roughly 150,000 clones, about 87% being singletons. Specimen: peripheral blood. The receptors shown here come from a human donor in a cohort sampled during active COVID-19.

The chain uses TRBV5-1 and TRBJ1-1, with no clear D. Germline assignment: CDR1 SGHRS and CDR2 YFSETQ. The CDR3 sequence is 13 residues long. Trimming pared 4 bases from V and 1 base from J, leaving 8 bases between. The CDR3 coding sequence is TGCGCCAGCAGCCGATCGGGGAACACTGAAGCTTTCTTT. Protein: CASSRSGNTEAFF.

This chain connects TRBV6-5 to TRBJ2-1; D not resolved. The germline CDR1 and CDR2 sequences are MNHEY and SVGAGI. The V end lost 7 bases, the J end lost 7 bases, and 8 bases lay between the germline ends. This CDR3 has 11 residues. The CDR3 protein is CASTSLNEQFF. The DNA for the CDR3 is TGTGCCAGCACCTCTTTAAATGAGCAGTTCTTC.

A few counts support this clone. The J gene is TRBJ1-5, the V gene TRBV9, with D unclear. The germline gives CDR1 SGDLS, CDR2 YYNGEE. The V and J ends lost 4 bases and 4 bases respectively, with 12 bases between them. The CDR3 is 14 amino acids. The CDR3 spells CASSSPERNQPQHF. The DNA of the CDR3 is TGTGCCAGCAGCTCCCCGGAGCGGAATCAGCCCCAGCATTTT. Full variable domain (missing parts from reference TRBV9 and TRBJ1-5): DSGVTQTPKHLITATGQRVTLRCSPRSGDLSVYWYQQSLDQGLQFLIQYYNGEERAKGNILERFSAQQFPDLHSELNLSSLELGDSALYFCASSSPERNQPQHFGDGTRLSIL.

The chain is built from TRBV20-1 and TRBJ2-7, with a tentative D call TRBD2 (6 bases). CDR1 is DFQATT, CDR2 SNEGSKA, per germline (reference sequence). Trimming pared 4 bases from V and 6 bases from J, leaving 10 bases between. This CDR3 comprises 11 residues. The CDR3 coding sequence is TGCAGTGCTACGGGAGTTGGCGAGCAGTACTTC. Protein sequence: CSATGVGEQYF.

The rearrangement joins TRBV18 to TRBJ1-1; the match to TRBD1 covers 7 bases. V trimming: 4 bases; J trimming: 0 bases; junction bases outside the gene matches: 8. The CDR3 sequence is 16 residues long. CDR1 is KGHSH and CDR2 is LQKENI in the germline V gene. In nucleotides, the CDR3 is TGTGCCAGCTCACGAACGGGACAGAGCATGAACACTGAAGCTTTCTTT. Its translation is CASSRTGQSMNTEAFF.

This sequence joins TRBV7-2 and TRBJ2-7; TRBD2 aligns across 10 bases. V was pared by 5 bases and J by 4 bases, with 14 bases of the junction left unmatched. From germline, CDR1 is SGHTA and CDR2 FQGNSA. CDR3 size: 17 residues. The CDR3 spells CASSLTPAGGPAYEQYF. The CDR3 DNA reads as TGTGCCAGCAGCCTAACGCCAGCGGGAGGGCCTGCATACGAGCAGTACTTC. Full variable domain (outside the CDR3, taken from reference TRBV7-2 and TRBJ2-7): GAGVSQSPSNKVTEKGKDVELRCDPISGHTALYWYRQSLGQGLEFLIYFQGNSAPDKSGLPSDRFSAERTGGSVSTLTIQRTQQEDSAVYLCASSLTPAGGPAYEQYFGPGTRLTVT.

The chain joins TRBV28 to TRBJ2-3; TRBD2 matches at 10 bases. The CDR3 sequence is 19 residues long. The germline CDR1 and CDR2 sequences are MDHEN and SYDVKM. V lost 4 bases to trimming and J lost 0 bases; unmatched junction nucleotides: 13. CDR3 nucleotides: TGTGCCAGCAGTTCCCCCCCCTACCGAGCGGGGGGGAGCACAGATACGCAGTATTTT. This encodes CASSSPPYRAGGSTDTQYF.

This chain uses TRBV27 with TRBJ1-6, with TRBD1 as a possible D gene (6 bases). Germline CDR1 is MNHEY and CDR2 is SMNVEV (reference sequence). This CDR3 spans 13 amino acids. The germline V and J ends were trimmed by 3 bases and 8 bases, with 8 bases remaining between them. CDR3 in DNA: TGTGCCAGCAGTTTTGGGGGCGATTCACCCCTCCACTTT. Amino acid sequence: CASSFGGDSPLHF.

The chain couples TRBV2 to TRBJ1-3, with D possibly matching TRBD1 (5 bases). Trimming took off 2 bases at V and 4 bases at J, with 12 bases between the two ends. The CDR3 runs 15 residues. From germline, CDR1 is SNHLY and CDR2 FYNNEI. Here the CDR3 DNA reads TGTGCCAGCAGTGAACGGGGACTGGAGGGAAACACCATATATTTT. Translation gives CASSERGLEGNTIYF.

For the CDR3, the DNA is TGTGCCAGCAGCTACAGCGGGAGGGCCGACGAGCAGTACTTC. Protein sequence: CASSYSGRADEQYF. The rearrangement links TRBV27 to TRBJ2-7; TRBD2 aligns across 10 bases. CDR1 and CDR2 (germline): MNHEY, SMNVEV (reference sequence). V lost 6 bases, J lost 5 bases, and 7 bases stayed unmatched. The CDR3 sequence is 14 residues long.

The chain recombines TRBV11-2 with TRBJ1-2; 8 positions agree with TRBD1. The CDR3 totals 14 residues. Trimming cost V 5 bases and J 6 bases; bases outside gene matches: 8. Looked up from germline, CDR1 is SGHAT and CDR2 is FQNNGV. CDR3 sequence (DNA): TGTGCCAGCAGCCCCCGGCAGGGGGCGGATGGCTACACCTTC. Amino acid sequence: CASSPRQGADGYTF. Together with reference TRBV11-2 and TRBJ1-2, the CDR3 gives the full variable domain: EAGVAQSPRYKIIEKRQSVAFWCNPISGHATLYWYQQILGQGPKLLIQFQNNGVVDDSQLPKDRFSAERLKGVDSTLKIQPAKLEDSAVYLCASSPRQGADGYTFGSGTRLTVV.

The chain uses TRBV28 and TRBJ2-7, with D hard to call. Trimming pared 2 bases from V and 7 bases from J, leaving 15 bases between. From germline, CDR1 is MDHEN and CDR2 SYDVKM. The CDR3 totals 14 residues. The CDR3 reads CASSLISLPKEQYF. The CDR3 region has the DNA TGTGCCAGCAGTTTAATATCCCTCCCTAAGGAGCAGTACTTC.

V and J are TRBV19 and TRBJ2-1; TRBD1 might be the D (5 bases). The ends were cut back, 5 bases at V and 3 bases at J, with 14 bases in the middle. From germline, CDR1 is LNHDA and CDR2 SQIVND (reference sequence). The CDR3 loop spans 15 amino acids. In DNA form, the CDR3 reads TGTGCCAGTAGTGCCCGGACACCTATCTACAATGAGCAGTTCTTC. Translating gives CASSARTPIYNEQFF.